The TCR beta chain described here comes from a study of shared clonotypes between healthy human individuals. Whole-study context: A couple of female and a few male donors aged 18 to 49 were enrolled. The plates for each donor numbered three CD4 naive, three CD4 memory, two CD8 naive and one CD8 memory.

Naive CD8 cells were CD45RO-negative, positively selected for CCR7, excluding terminally differentiated effector memory CD45RA+ cells. In the study's own analysis: Filtering differed because ImmunoSEQ produced junction-only sequences that carried no quality scores. The data were produced by immunoSEQ multiplex PCR, yet TCRdb's version contains in-frame clones alone and is incomplete. Clone size and the V and J calls come from that table; the DNA yielded D and trimming. The table records about 580,000 clones, 98% of them present only once. V was clipped by 1 base and J by 7 bases, with 10 bases between them. The CDR3 spans 13 residues. Germline lookup yields CDR1 SEHNR and CDR2 FQNEAQ (reference sequence).

The clonotype comes from a man aged 25 to 45 in good health. Sequences were obtained from naive CD8+ T cells sorted from blood. The V call is TRBV7-9, the J call TRBJ2-5; D possibly corresponds to TRBD2 (6 bases). CDR3 sequence: CASSLVVEGTQYF. CDR3 nucleotide sequence: TGTGCCAGCAGCTTAGTTGTGGAGGGGACCCAGTACTTC.